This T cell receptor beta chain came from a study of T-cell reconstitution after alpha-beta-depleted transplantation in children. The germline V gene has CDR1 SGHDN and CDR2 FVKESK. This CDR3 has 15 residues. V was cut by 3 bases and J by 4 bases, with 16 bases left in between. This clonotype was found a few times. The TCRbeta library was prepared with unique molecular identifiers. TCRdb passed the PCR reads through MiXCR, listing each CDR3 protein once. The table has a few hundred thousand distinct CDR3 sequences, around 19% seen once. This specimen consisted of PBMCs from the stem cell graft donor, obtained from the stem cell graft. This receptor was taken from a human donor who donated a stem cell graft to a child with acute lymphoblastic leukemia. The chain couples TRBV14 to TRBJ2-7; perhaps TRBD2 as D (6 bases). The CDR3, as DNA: TGTGCCAGCAGCCAGATGGGCGTACGGGAGTACGAGCAGTACTTC. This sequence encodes CASSQMGVREYEQYF.